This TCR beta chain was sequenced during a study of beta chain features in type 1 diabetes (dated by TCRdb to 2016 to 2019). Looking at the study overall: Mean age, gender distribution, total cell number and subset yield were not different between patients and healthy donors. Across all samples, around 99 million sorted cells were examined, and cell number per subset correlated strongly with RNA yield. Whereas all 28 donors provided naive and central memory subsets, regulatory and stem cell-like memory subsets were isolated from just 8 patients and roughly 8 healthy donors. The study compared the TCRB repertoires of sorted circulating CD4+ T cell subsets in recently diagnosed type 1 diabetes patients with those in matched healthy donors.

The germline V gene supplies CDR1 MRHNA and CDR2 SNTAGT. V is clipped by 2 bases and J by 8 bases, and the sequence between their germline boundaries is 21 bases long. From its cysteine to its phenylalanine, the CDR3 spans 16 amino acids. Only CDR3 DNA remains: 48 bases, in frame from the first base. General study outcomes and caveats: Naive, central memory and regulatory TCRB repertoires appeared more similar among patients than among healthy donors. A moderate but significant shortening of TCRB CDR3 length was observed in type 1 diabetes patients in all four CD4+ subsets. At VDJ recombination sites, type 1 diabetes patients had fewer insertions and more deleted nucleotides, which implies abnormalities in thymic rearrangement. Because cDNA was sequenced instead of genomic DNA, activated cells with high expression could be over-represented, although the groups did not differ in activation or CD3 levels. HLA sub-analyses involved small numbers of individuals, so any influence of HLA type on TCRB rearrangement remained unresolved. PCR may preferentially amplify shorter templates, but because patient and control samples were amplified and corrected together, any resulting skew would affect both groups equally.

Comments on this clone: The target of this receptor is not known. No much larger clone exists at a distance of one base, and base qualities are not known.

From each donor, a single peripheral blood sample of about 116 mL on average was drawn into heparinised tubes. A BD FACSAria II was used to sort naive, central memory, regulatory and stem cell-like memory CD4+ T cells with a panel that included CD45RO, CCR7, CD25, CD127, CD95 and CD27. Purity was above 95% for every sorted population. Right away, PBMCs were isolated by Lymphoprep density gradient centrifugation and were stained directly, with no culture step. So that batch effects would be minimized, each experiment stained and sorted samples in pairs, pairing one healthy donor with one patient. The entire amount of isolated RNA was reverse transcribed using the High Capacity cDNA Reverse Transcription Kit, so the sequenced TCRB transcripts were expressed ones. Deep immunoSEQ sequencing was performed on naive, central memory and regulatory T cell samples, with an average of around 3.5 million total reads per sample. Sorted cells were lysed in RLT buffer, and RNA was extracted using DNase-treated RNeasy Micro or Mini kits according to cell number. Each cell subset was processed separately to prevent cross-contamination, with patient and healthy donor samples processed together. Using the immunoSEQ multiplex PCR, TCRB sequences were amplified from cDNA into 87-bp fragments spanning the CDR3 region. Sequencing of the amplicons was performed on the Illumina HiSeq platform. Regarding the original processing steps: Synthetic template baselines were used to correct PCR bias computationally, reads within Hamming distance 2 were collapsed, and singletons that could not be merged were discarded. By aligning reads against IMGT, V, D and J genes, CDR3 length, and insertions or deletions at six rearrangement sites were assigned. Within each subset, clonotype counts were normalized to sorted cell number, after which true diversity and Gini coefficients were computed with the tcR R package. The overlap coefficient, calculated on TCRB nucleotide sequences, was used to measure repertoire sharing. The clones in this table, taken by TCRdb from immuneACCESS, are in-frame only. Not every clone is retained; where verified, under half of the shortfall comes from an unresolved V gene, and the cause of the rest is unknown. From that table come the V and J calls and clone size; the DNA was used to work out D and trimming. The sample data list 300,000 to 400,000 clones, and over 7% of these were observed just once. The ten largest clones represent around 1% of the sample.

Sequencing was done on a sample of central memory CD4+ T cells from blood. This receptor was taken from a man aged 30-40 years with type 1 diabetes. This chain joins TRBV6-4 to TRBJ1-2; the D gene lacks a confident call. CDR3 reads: CASSDGDATAARGYTF. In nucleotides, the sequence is TGTGCCAGCAGTGACGGTGACGCGACCGCGGCTCGGGGCTACACCTTC.